This T cell receptor (beta chain) was profiled in a study of cytotoxic CD8 clonotypes in ibrutinib-treated CLL. This CDR3 contains 15 residues. Germline lookup yields CDR1 SGDLS and CDR2 YYNGEE. V lost 0 bases and J lost 6, with 14 bases in between. Data came from immunoSEQ multiplex PCR; TCRdb stores just in-frame clones and leaves some out. The table has tens of thousands of clones, roughly 72% seen once. The sequencing used PBMCs, collected after 12 months of ibrutinib treatment. This TCR was sampled from a human donor with chronic lymphocytic leukemia. The gene calls are TRBV9 and TRBJ2-3; no reliable D call. DNA for the CDR3: TGTGCCAGCAGCGTAGGGGCTAGAAGCTCGGATACGCAGTATTTT. Amino acids: CASSVGARSSDTQYF. The entire variable domain, with the rest obtained from reference TRBV9 and TRBJ2-3, is as follows: DSGVTQTPKHLITATGQRVTLRCSPRSGDLSVYWYQQSLDQGLQFLIQYYNGEERAKGNILERFSAQQFPDLHSELNLSSLELGDSALYFCASSVGARSSDTQYFGPGTRLTVL.